One T cell receptor beta chain is described in this entry. The CDR3 has 17 amino acids. Germline V CDR1 and CDR2: SGHTA, FQGNSA. Unmatched junction bases numbered 11, after V lost 4 bases and J lost 4 bases. This entry belongs to a study of T-cell reconstitution after alpha-beta-depleted transplantation in children. The authors prepared the TCRbeta library with unique molecular identifiers. MiXCR, applied by TCRdb to the PCR reads, yields one record per CDR3 protein. The table has 490,000 or so distinct CDR3 sequences, about an eighth seen once; the top ten hold 4.5% to 6%. This chain links TRBV7-2 with TRBJ2-1; TRBD1 agrees at 9 bases. The specimen comprised PBMCs from the stem cell graft donor, sampled from the stem cell graft. The clonotype comes from a human donor who donated a stem cell graft to a child with combined immunodeficiency. CDR3: CASSSGGGTGKYNEQFF. The CDR3 coding sequence is TGTGCCAGCAGCTCAGGGGGGGGGACAGGGAAGTACAATGAGCAGTTCTTC. The variable domain in full, with the rest retrieved from reference TRBV7-2 and TRBJ2-1, is GAGVSQSPSNKVTEKGKDVELRCDPISGHTALYWYRQSLGQGLEFLIYFQGNSAPDKSGLPSDRFSAERTGGSVSTLTIQRTQQEDSAVYLCASSSGGGTGKYNEQFFGPGTRLTVL.